These 29 T cell receptor beta chains were all obtained from the same sample, sequenced in a study of blood T cell repertoires in COVID-19. The assay was immunoSEQ multiplex PCR, and TCRdb's table has in-frame clones only and misses some. The repertoire holds over 60,000 clones, with around 84% as singletons. The specimen sequenced was peripheral blood. These receptors all stem from a human donor in a cohort sampled during active COVID-19.

The chain joins TRBV2 to TRBJ2-5, with D possibly matching TRBD2 (5 bases). Looked up from germline, CDR1 is SNHLY and CDR2 is FYNNEI. The CDR3 consists of 16 residues. Trimming left V 4 bases short and J 2 bases short, with 17 bases between. CDR3 sequence (DNA): TGTGCCAGCAGTGGGCGGTTTGGCCGGAGGCAAGAGACCCAGTACTTC. This sequence encodes CASSGRFGRRQETQYF.

This clone came up once. The chain is built from TRBV12-5 and TRBJ1-2; D call uncertain. Trimming stripped 2 bases from V and 3 bases from J, with 7 bases between. This CDR3 has 13 amino acids. Germline V lookup: CDR1 LGHNT, CDR2 FRNRAP. In DNA form, the CDR3 reads TGTGCTAGTGGTTTGAATCCTGACTATGGCTACACCTTC. Its protein product is CASGLNPDYGYTF. Together with reference TRBV12-5 and TRBJ1-2, the CDR3 gives the full variable domain: DARVTQTPRHKVTEMGQEVTMRCQPILGHNTVFWYRQTMMQGLELLAYFRNRAPLDDSGMPKDRFSAEMPDATLATLKIQPSEPRDSAVYFCASGLNPDYGYTFGSGTRLTVV.

The V call is TRBV5-4, the J call TRBJ2-7; TRBD1 aligns across 8 bases. J gave up 2 bases and V 3 bases, and 4 bases lay outside the gene matches. Germline V gene lookup returns CDR1 SGHNT and CDR2 YYREEE (reference sequence). There are 14 residues in the CDR3. The CDR3 nucleotides are TGTGCCAGCAGCTCAGGACAGGGTACCTACGAGCAGTACTTC. As protein: CASSSGQGTYEQYF.

The chain links TRBV5-4 to TRBJ2-5; 11 bases line up with TRBD1. The CDR3 runs 15 residues. V dropped 3 bases and J dropped 4; count of bases not matched to a gene: 5. Germline V CDR1 and CDR2: SGHNT, YYREEE (reference sequence). CDR3: CASSSGTGGGETQYF. Here the CDR3 DNA reads TGTGCCAGCAGCTCTGGGACAGGGGGAGGAGAGACCCAGTACTTC.

The chain joins TRBV18 to TRBJ2-7; a possible D gene is TRBD1 (5 bases). CDR1 KGHSH and CDR2 LQKENI come from the germline V gene. V lost 3 bases and J 2 bases, leaving 8 bases between the germline ends. The CDR3 is 13 residues long. CDR3 region: CASSPAQAYEQYF. Here the CDR3 DNA reads TGTGCCAGCTCACCCGCACAGGCCTACGAGCAGTACTTC.

V usage is TRBV3-1 (or the pseudogene TRBV3-2) and J usage is TRBJ1-1, with a possible D match to TRBD1 (6 bases). Germline CDR1 is LGHDT and CDR2 is YNNKEL (reference sequence). The CDR3 length is 14 residues. Trimming took 5 bases from V and 3 from J, leaving 13 bases between them. CDR3 nucleotides: TGTGCCAGCAGCGAACAGGGCGGAGACACTGAAGCTTTCTTT. This sequence encodes CASSEQGGDTEAFF.

The gene calls are TRBV6-5 and TRBJ2-3; tentative D call: TRBD2 (6 bases). Trimming removed 7 bases at V and 2 bases at J, with 10 bases between. The CDR3 sequence is 13 residues long. Per the germline V gene, CDR1 is MNHEY and CDR2 is SVGAGI. The CDR3 spells CASTRDSTDTQYF. The CDR3 DNA is TGTGCCAGCACCCGGGACTCCACAGATACGCAGTATTTT.

The CDR3 is CASSIVRSDTGELFF. In DNA, the CDR3 is TGTGCCAGTAGTATAGTCCGGTCGGACACCGGGGAGCTGTTTTTT. This sequence joins TRBV19 and TRBJ2-2; the D is unclear. The CDR3 is 15 amino acids. CDR1 LNHDA and CDR2 SQIVND come from the germline V gene (reference sequence). V lost 1 base to trimming and J lost 3 bases, with 9 bases between them.

This chain links TRBV7-2 with TRBJ1-2; possible D gene TRBD1, 6 bases. CDR1 is SGHTA and CDR2 is FQGNSA in the germline V gene. Trimming left V 5 bases short and J 8 bases short, with 27 bases between. This CDR3 region has 17 residues. CDR3 protein: CASSPEAGHRAVRGYTF. Written as DNA, the CDR3 is TGTGCCAGCAGCCCCGAAGCGGGACACCGGGCGGTTAGGGGCTACACCTTC.

This chain uses TRBV5-1 with TRBJ2-7, with 7 nucleotides matching TRBD1. The CDR3 contains 14 residues. Germline V gene lookup returns CDR1 SGHRS and CDR2 YFSETQ. Losses at the gene ends were 4 bases for V and 4 bases for J; bases not matched to a gene: 8. CDR3 nucleotides: TGCGCCAGCAGCCAGACAGGGATTTCTTACGAGCAGTACTTC. It specifies CASSQTGISYEQYF.

Of note for this clone: An end of the junction differs from the germline gene, which may be a read error. The chain joins TRBV6-5 to TRBJ1-3; D uncertain. The CDR3 consists of 13 residues. In germline, CDR1 is MNHEY, CDR2 SVGAGI. The CDR3 protein is CASAGSSANTIYF. CDR3 in DNA: TGTGCCAGCGCTGGCAGTTCTGCAAACACCATATATTTT.

The chain recombines TRBV5-1 with TRBJ1-2, with D uncertain. Trimming removed 4 bases from V and 4 bases from J, with 14 bases in between. The CDR3 extends over 14 amino acids. CDR1 and CDR2 from the germline V gene are SGHRS and YFSETQ. The CDR3 nucleotides read TGCGCCAGCAGCGATGCTTCGCGGAGCTATGGCTACACCTTC. This translates into CASSDASRSYGYTF.

The rearrangement uses TRBV7-3 and TRBJ2-1; 15 nucleotides match TRBD2. The CDR3 sequence is 16 residues long. Germline V lookup: CDR1 SGHTA, CDR2 FQGTGA. V lost 5 bases and J lost 6; bases outside the gene matches: 5. This CDR3 reads CASSPKGLAGGNEQFF. DNA of the CDR3: TGTGCCAGCAGCCCTAAGGGACTAGCGGGAGGCAATGAGCAGTTCTTC.

J is TRBJ2-5 and V is TRBV5-1; no firm D call. The CDR3 runs 12 residues. V lost 0 bases and J lost 4, with 4 bases in between. CDR1 and CDR2 (germline): SGHRS, YFSETQ. CDR3 sequence: CASSLARETQYF. As DNA, the CDR3 is TGCGCCAGCAGCTTGGCCAGAGAGACCCAGTACTTC.

V usage is TRBV5-5 and J usage is TRBJ2-1, with a tentative D call TRBD1 (6 bases). Trimming took off 0 bases at V and 3 bases at J, with 10 bases between the two ends. CDR3 size: 15 residues. CDR1 and CDR2 (germline): SGHKS, YYEKEE (reference sequence). CDR3 in amino acids: CASSLEGVVYNEQFF. CDR3 DNA: TGTGCCAGCAGCTTGGAGGGGGTAGTCTACAATGAGCAGTTCTTC.

With regard to this clone: Its ends do not fully match the called genes, so a read error is possible. The V and J genes are TRBV3-1 (or the pseudogene TRBV3-2) and TRBJ2-1, with TRBD2 matching 8 bases. Germline loops: CDR1 LGHDT, CDR2 YNNKEL (reference sequence). The CDR3 is 12 residues long. The CDR3 DNA is TGTGCCAGCAGCCAAGCCCGGGGGGGCCGGCTCTTC. Protein sequence: CASSQARGGRLF.

Worth noting for this clone: The sample holds other DNA sequences that translate to the same CDR3. The chain uses TRBV12-3 or TRBV12-4 and TRBJ1-1; no firm D call. This CDR3 spans 13 amino acids. V was pared by 6 bases and J by 1 base, with 9 bases between. DNA for the CDR3: TGTGCCAGCAGATTCCAGGAGAACACTGAAGCTTTCTTT. Amino acid sequence: CASRFQENTEAFF.

The chain recombines TRBV21-1 with TRBJ2-7; the table gives TRBD2 as D, unverified against the DNA. TRBV21-1 is termed a pseudogene. The CDR3 covers 18 residues. CDR3 nucleotides: TGTGCCAGCAGCACCACCTTTCCCGGGACTCAGAAGAACTACGAGCAGTACTTC. Translating it yields CASSTTFPGTQKNYEQYF.

This chain connects TRBV5-4 to TRBJ2-3, with D perhaps matching TRBD2 (5 bases). CDR3 size: 15 residues. V lost 2 bases and J lost 0, with 10 bases in between. The germline V gene encodes CDR1 SGHNT and CDR2 YYREEE (reference sequence). The CDR3 region is CASSFSSGSTDTQYF. The CDR3 nucleotides read TGTGCCAGCAGCTTTTCCAGCGGCAGCACAGATACGCAGTATTTT.

The chain employs TRBV5-1 and TRBJ2-1; TRBD2 matches at 9 bases. The CDR3 contains 16 residues. Germline V gene lookup returns CDR1 SGHRS and CDR2 YFSETQ. The trim removed 0 bases at V and 8 bases at J, leaving 9 bases unmatched. The DNA of the CDR3 is TGCGCCAGCAGCTTGGCCCAGTCTAGCGGGACATATGAGCAGTTCTTC. As protein: CASSLAQSSGTYEQFF.

The chain is built from TRBV5-6 and TRBJ1-4, with D hard to call. Germline V lookup: CDR1 SGHDT, CDR2 YYEEEE. CDR3 size: 14 residues. Trimming took 2 bases from V and 3 from J, leaving 8 bases between them. The CDR3 sequence: CASSFRRSNEKLFF. As DNA, the CDR3 is TGTGCCAGCAGCTTCAGGCGCTCTAATGAAAAACTGTTTTTT.

The rearrangement uses TRBV5-1 and TRBJ1-1; the match to TRBD1 covers 8 bases. CDR1 is SGHRS, CDR2 YFSETQ, per germline. The CDR3 sequence is 15 residues long. Germline trimming cut 4 bases from V and 6 bases from J; bases unmatched to any gene: 11. CDR3 sequence (DNA): TGCGCCAGCAGCCCCCGAGGGGCAGGGGGCTCTGAAGCTTTCTTT. Translating it yields CASSPRGAGGSEAFF.

V is TRBV18 and J is TRBJ1-6; D uncertain. Germline V gene data show CDR1 as KGHSH and CDR2 as LQKENI. V dropped 3 bases and J dropped 10 bases, with 10 bases sitting between them. The CDR3 totals 13 residues. CDR3 coding DNA: TGTGCCAGCTCACCCGATCAGTTGTCACCCCTCCACTTT. Residues: CASSPDQLSPLHF.

The chain combines TRBV15 with TRBJ2-1; 11 positions agree with TRBD1. The V gene's germline CDR1 is LNHNV and CDR2 YYDKDF (reference sequence). V shed 1 base, J shed 6 bases, and the junction held 2 bases outside the gene matches. The CDR3 has 15 amino acids. As DNA, the CDR3 is TGTGCCACCAGCAGAGGGGGGACAGGGGGCAATGAGCAGTTCTTC. Translated, it gives CATSRGGTGGNEQFF.

This chain connects TRBV19 to TRBJ1-1, with D possibly being TRBD1 (5 bases). The CDR3 runs 16 residues. Trimming stripped 11 bases from V and 0 bases from J, with 22 bases between. Germline V gives CDR1 LNHDA, CDR2 SQIVND (reference sequence). The CDR3 reads CASTGGYTRLNTEAFF. CDR3 sequence (DNA): TGTGCCTCGACTGGGGGGTACACCAGACTGAACACTGAAGCTTTCTTT.

The chain uses TRBV5-1 and TRBJ2-2; weak D call: TRBD1 (5 bases). V dropped 0 bases and J dropped 5 bases, with 11 bases sitting between them. From germline, CDR1 is SGHRS and CDR2 YFSETQ. The CDR3 runs to 15 residues. The CDR3 protein is CASSLGRQSTGELFF. Written as DNA, the CDR3 is TGCGCCAGCAGCTTGGGGAGACAGAGTACCGGGGAGCTGTTTTTT.

CDR3 residues: CASSLRGPYEQYF. DNA of the CDR3: TGTGCCAGCAGTTTGCGAGGCCCCTACGAGCAGTACTTC. The chain has TRBV27 and TRBJ2-7; the D is unclear. The CDR3 runs to 13 residues. V was shortened by 3 bases and J by 2 bases, with 8 bases between the two germline ends. Germline-derived CDR1 and CDR2 are MNHEY and SMNVEV (reference sequence).

The chain uses TRBV5-1 and TRBJ2-7, with D possibly TRBD1 on 6 matching bases. V dropped 5 bases and J dropped 3 bases, with 15 bases sitting between them. In germline, CDR1 is SGHRS, CDR2 YFSETQ. This CDR3 has 14 residues. The DNA of the CDR3 is TGCGCCAGCAGTCCACAGGGCATCAACTACGAGCAGTACTTC. Amino acids: CASSPQGINYEQYF.

The genes are TRBV27 and TRBJ2-5; D may be TRBD2 (5 bases). The CDR3 sequence is 13 residues long. Germline CDR1 reads MNHEY; CDR2 reads SMNVEV (reference sequence). Trimming left V 3 bases short and J 7 bases short, with 12 bases between. The CDR3 loop reads CASSFNGVGTQYF. DNA of the CDR3: TGTGCCAGCAGTTTTAACGGGGTAGGGACCCAGTACTTC.